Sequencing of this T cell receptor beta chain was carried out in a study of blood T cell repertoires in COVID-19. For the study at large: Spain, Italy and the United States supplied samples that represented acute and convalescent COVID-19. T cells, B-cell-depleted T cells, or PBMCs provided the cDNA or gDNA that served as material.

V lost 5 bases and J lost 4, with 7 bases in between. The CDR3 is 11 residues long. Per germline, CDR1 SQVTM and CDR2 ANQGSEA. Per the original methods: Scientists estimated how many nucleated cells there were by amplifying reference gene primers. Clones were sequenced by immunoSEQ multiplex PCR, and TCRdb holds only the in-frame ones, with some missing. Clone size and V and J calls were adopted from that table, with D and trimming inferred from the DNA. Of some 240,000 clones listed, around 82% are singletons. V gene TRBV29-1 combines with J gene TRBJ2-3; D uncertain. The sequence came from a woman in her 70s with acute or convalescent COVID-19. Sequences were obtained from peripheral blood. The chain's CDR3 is CSVRPADTQYF. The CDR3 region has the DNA TGCAGCGTTCGCCCGGCAGATACGCAGTATTTT.